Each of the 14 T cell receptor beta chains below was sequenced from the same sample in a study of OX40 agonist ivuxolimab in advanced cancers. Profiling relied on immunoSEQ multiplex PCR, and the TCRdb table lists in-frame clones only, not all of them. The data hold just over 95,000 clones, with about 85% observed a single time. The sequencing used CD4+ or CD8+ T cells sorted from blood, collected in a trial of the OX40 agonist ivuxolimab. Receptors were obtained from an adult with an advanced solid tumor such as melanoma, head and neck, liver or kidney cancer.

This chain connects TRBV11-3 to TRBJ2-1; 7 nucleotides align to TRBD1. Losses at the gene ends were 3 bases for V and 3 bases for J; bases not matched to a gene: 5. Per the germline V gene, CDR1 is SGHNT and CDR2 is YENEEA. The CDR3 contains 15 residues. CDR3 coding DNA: TGTGCCAGCAGCTTTGGGACAGCTAACTACAATGAGCAGTTCTTC. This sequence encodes CASSFGTANYNEQFF.

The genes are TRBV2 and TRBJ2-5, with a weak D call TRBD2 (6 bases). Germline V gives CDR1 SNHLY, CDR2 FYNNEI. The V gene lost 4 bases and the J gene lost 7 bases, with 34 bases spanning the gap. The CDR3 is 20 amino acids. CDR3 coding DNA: TGTGCCAGCAGTGGATCGGTGGTTAGACTAACTAGCCACCTTGTCGGGACCCAGTACTTC. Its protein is CASSGSVVRLTSHLVGTQYF.

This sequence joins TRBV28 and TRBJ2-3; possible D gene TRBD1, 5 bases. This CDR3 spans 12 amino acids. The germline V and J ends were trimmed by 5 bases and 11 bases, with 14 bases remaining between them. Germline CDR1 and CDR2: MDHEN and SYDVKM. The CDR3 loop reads CASSLDATEQYF. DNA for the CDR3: TGTGCCAGCAGTCTCGACGCGACAGAGCAGTATTTT.

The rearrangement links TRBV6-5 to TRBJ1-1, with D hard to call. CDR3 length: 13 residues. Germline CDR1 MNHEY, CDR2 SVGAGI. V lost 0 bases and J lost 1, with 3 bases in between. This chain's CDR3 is CASSYSANTEAFF. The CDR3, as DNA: TGTGCCAGCAGTTACTCCGCGAACACTGAAGCTTTCTTT.

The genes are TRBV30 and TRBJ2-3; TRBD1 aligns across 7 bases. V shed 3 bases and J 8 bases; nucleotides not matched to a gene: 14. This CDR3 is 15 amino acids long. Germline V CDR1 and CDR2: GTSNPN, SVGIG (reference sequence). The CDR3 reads CAWSLYTGAIGTQYF. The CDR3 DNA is TGTGCCTGGAGCCTTTATACAGGGGCCATCGGTACGCAGTATTTT.

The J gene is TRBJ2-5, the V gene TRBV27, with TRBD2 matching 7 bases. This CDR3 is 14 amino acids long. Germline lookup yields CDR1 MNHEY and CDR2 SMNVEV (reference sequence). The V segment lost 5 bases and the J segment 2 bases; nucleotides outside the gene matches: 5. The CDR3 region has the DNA TGTGCCAGCAGTACTAGCGCACAGCAAGAGACCCAGTACTTC. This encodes CASSTSAQQETQYF.

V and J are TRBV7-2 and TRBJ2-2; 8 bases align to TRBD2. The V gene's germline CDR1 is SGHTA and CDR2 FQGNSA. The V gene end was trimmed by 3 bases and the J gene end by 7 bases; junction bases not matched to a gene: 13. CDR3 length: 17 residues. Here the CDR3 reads CASSFTAGGFSDGELFF. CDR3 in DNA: TGTGCCAGCAGCTTCACGGCGGGAGGTTTTTCCGACGGGGAGCTGTTTTTT.

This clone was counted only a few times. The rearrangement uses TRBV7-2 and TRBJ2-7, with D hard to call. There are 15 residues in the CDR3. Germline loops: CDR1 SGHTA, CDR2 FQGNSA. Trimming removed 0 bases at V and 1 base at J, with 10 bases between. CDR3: CASSLALLKSYEQYF. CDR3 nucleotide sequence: TGTGCCAGCAGCTTAGCACTACTGAAGTCCTACGAGCAGTACTTC.

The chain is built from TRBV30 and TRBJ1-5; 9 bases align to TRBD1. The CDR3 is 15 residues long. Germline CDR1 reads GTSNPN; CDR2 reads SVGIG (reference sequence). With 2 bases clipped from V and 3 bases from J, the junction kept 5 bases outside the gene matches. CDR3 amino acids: CAWSTGTGLNQPQHF. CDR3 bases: TGTGCCTGGAGTACCGGGACAGGGCTCAATCAGCCCCAGCATTTT.

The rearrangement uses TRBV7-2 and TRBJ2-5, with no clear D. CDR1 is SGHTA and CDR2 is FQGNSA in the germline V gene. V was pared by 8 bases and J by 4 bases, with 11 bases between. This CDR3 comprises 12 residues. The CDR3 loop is CASSRARETQYF. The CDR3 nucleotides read TGTGCCAGCTCCCGGGCGAGAGAGACCCAGTACTTC.

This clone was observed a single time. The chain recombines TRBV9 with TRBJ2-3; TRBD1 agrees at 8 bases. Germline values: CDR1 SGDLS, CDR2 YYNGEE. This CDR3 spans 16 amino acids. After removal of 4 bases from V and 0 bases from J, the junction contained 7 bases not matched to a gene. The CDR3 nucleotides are TGTGCCAGCAGCTCGGGACAGGAAATTAGCACAGATACGCAGTATTTT. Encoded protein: CASSSGQEISTDTQYF.

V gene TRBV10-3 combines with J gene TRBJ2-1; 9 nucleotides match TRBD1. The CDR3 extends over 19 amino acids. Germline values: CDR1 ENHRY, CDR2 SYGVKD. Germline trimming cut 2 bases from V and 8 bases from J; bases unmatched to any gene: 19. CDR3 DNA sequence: TGTGCCATCAGTGAGGGACAGGGGTTGGGGACCATAAGGACCGATGAGCAGTTCTTC. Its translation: CAISEGQGLGTIRTDEQFF.

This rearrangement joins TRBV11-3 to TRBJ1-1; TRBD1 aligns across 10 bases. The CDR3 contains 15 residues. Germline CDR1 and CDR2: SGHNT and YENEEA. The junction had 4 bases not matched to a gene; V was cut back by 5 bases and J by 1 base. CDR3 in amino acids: CASSKGQGSNTEAFF. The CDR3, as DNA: TGTGCCAGCAGCAAGGGACAGGGGTCGAACACTGAAGCTTTCTTT.

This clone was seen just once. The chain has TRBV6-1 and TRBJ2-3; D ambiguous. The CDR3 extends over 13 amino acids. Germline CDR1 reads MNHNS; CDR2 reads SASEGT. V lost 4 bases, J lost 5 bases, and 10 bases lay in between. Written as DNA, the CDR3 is TGTGCCAGCAGTGCGGGTCACGGAGATACGCAGTATTTT. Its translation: CASSAGHGDTQYF.